These 23 T cell receptor beta chains share one sample of origin, sequenced in a study of CD4 T cells in relation to SARS-CoV-2 and coronaviruses. Antigens for these TCRs are unknown. Assay: immunoSEQ multiplex PCR; the TCRdb copy retains only in-frame clones and omits some. The sample records 30,000 to 45,000 clones, around 80% being singletons. Sequenced: memory CD4+ T cells from PBMCs, cultured in vitro. These receptor sequences come from an adult with COVID-19.

The gene calls are TRBV5-1 and TRBJ2-1; 9 bases map to TRBD1. Germline V CDR1 and CDR2: SGHRS, YFSETQ. There are 14 residues in the CDR3. Trimming cost V 4 bases and J 4 bases; bases outside gene matches: 3. Here the CDR3 reads CASSIGQGYNEQFF. In DNA, the CDR3 is TGCGCCAGCAGCATAGGACAGGGGTACAATGAGCAGTTCTTC.

V is TRBV14 and J is TRBJ2-2; weak D call: TRBD2 (6 bases). Germline CDR1 reads SGHDN; CDR2 reads FVKESK. Trimming removed 1 base from V and 0 bases from J, with 9 bases in between. This CDR3 has 16 amino acids. The CDR3 coding sequence is TGTGCCAGCAGCCAAGTTGGCGGGGCGAACACCGGGGAGCTGTTTTTT. Translating gives CASSQVGGANTGELFF. Based on the CDR3 plus reference TRBV14 and TRBJ2-2, the full variable domain is EAGVTQFPSHSVIEKGQTVTLRCDPISGHDNLYWYRRVMGKEIKFLLHFVKESKQDESGMPNNRFLAERTGGTYSTLKVQPAELEDSGVYFCASSQVGGANTGELFFGEGSRLTVL.

The chain is built from TRBV6-6 and TRBJ2-3; D is possibly TRBD1 (5 bases). The CDR3 is made up of 14 amino acids. The ends were cut back, 0 bases at V and 8 bases at J, with 12 bases in the middle. CDR1 is MNHNY, CDR2 SVGAGI, per germline (reference sequence). The CDR3 bases are TGTGCCAGCAGTTACTCAATGGCGCAGGGTACGCAGTATTTT. As protein: CASSYSMAQGTQYF.

The V gene is TRBV28, the J gene TRBJ2-7; D is perhaps TRBD2 (6 bases). The CDR3 is 15 residues long. Germline V gene data show CDR1 as MDHEN and CDR2 as SYDVKM. V was clipped by 1 base and J by 0 bases, with 10 bases between them. The CDR3 coding sequence is TGTGCCAGCAGTTTATCGGCGGGATACTCCTACGAGCAGTACTTC. Protein product: CASSLSAGYSYEQYF.

CDR3 protein: CASSPHGRIDTGELFF. CDR3 sequence (DNA): TGTGCCAGCAGCCCTCATGGGCGGATAGACACCGGGGAGCTGTTTTTT. This chain connects TRBV3-1 (or the pseudogene TRBV3-2) to TRBJ2-2; D is unclear. Trimming took off 4 bases at V and 3 bases at J, with 15 bases between the two ends. The CDR3 loop spans 16 amino acids. CDR1 and CDR2 (germline): LGHDT, YNNKEL (reference sequence).

CDR3 region: CASSDFEQFF. The DNA for the CDR3 is TGTGCCAGCAGTGACTTTGAGCAGTTCTTC. The V gene is TRBV2, the J gene TRBJ2-1; no firm D call. V gave up 3 bases and J gave up 9 bases, with 3 bases separating them. The length of the CDR3 is 10 residues. Germline CDR1 is SNHLY and CDR2 is FYNNEI.

This clone was counted a few times. The CDR3 region is CASSPGTINTGELFF. Here the CDR3 DNA reads TGTGCCAGTAGTCCCGGGACTATCAACACCGGGGAGCTGTTTTTT. This chain joins TRBV19 and TRBJ2-2; 7 positions match TRBD2. CDR3 size: 15 residues. Trimming removed 5 bases from V and 2 bases from J; junction bases left unmatched: 5. CDR1 and CDR2 from the germline V gene are LNHDA and SQIVND (reference sequence). The whole variable domain, filled in from reference TRBV19 and TRBJ2-2, reads DGGITQSPKYLFRKEGQNVTLSCEQNLNHDAMYWYRQDPGQGLRLIYYSQIVNDFQKGDIAEGYSVSREKKESFPLTVTSAQKNPTAFYLCASSPGTINTGELFFGEGSRLTVL.

The chain recombines TRBV20-1 with TRBJ2-6, with D unresolved. V was shortened by 3 bases and J by 0 bases, with 9 bases between the two germline ends. CDR3 size: 15 residues. Germline loops: CDR1 DFQATT, CDR2 SNEGSKA (reference sequence). The CDR3 region has the DNA TGCAGTGCTAGTCGAACACCCTCTGGGGCCAACGTCCTGACTTTC. Its protein product is CSASRTPSGANVLTF.

This clone appeared a single time. The rearrangement joins TRBV6-6 to TRBJ2-1; 11 bases map to TRBD2. V was clipped by 6 bases and J by 0 bases; unmatched bases: 1. The V gene's germline CDR1 is MNHNY and CDR2 SVGAGI (reference sequence). The CDR3 covers 15 residues. The chain's CDR3 is CASSTSGSSYNEQFF. The CDR3 region has the DNA TGTGCCAGCAGCACTAGCGGGAGCTCCTACAATGAGCAGTTCTTC.

The gene calls are TRBV6-5 and TRBJ1-2; unclear D gene. Per the germline V gene, CDR1 is MNHEY and CDR2 is SVGAGI. The V and J ends lost 5 bases and 2 bases respectively, with 12 bases between them. The CDR3 totals 14 residues. The CDR3 DNA reads as TGTGCCAGCAGTCGACAACAAAAAAACTATGGCTACACCTTC. It translates to CASSRQQKNYGYTF.

The chain has TRBV4-1 and TRBJ1-5; 10 nucleotides align to TRBD1. With V trimmed by 4 bases and J by 4 bases, 4 bases remained unmatched. Germline CDR1 MGHRA, CDR2 YSYEKL. The CDR3 totals 15 residues. Here the CDR3 reads CASSPGDRGNQPQHF. The CDR3 nucleotides are TGCGCCAGCAGCCCAGGGGACAGGGGAAATCAGCCCCAGCATTTT.

V is TRBV6-5 and J is TRBJ1-4; a possible D gene is TRBD1 (5 bases). Trimming took off 6 bases at V and 8 bases at J, with 10 bases between the two ends. The CDR3 spans 12 residues. In germline, CDR1 is MNHEY, CDR2 SVGAGI. CDR3 amino acids: CASSYEGEKLFF. As DNA, the CDR3 is TGTGCCAGCAGCTACGAGGGGGAAAAACTGTTTTTT.

The genes are TRBV6-7 and TRBJ1-5, with D possibly being TRBD1 (6 bases). TRBV6-7 is placed among ORFs of uncertain function. V was clipped by 10 bases and J by 3 bases, with 13 bases between them. The CDR3 covers 13 residues. In DNA, the CDR3 is TGTGCCACTCCGGCAGGGGACAATCAGCCCCAGCATTTT. Encoded protein: CATPAGDNQPQHF.

The J gene is TRBJ2-7, the V gene TRBV6-6; D is unclear. This CDR3 region has 13 residues. The V gene's germline CDR1 is MNHNY and CDR2 SVGAGI (reference sequence). V lost 0 bases, J lost 6 bases, and 9 bases lay in between. The CDR3 sequence is CASSYSRLAEQYF. The CDR3 region has the DNA TGTGCCAGCAGTTACTCGAGGTTAGCCGAGCAGTACTTC.

The chain combines TRBV4-1 with TRBJ1-2; no firm D call. The CDR3 consists of 17 residues. V lost 1 base and J lost 1, with 16 bases in between. Germline V gene sequence: CDR1 MGHRA, CDR2 YSYEKL. The chain's CDR3 is CASSQGRHRTINYGYTF. DNA of the CDR3: TGCGCCAGCAGCCAAGGGCGCCACCGTACGATTAACTATGGCTACACCTTC.

The chain links TRBV9 to TRBJ2-1; D not certain. V was trimmed by 3 bases and J by 8 bases, leaving 21 bases between them. CDR1 and CDR2 (germline): SGDLS, YYNGEE. The length of the CDR3 is 16 residues. The DNA for the CDR3 is TGTGCCAGCAGCGACCTTCGAGAGCGTTTAAGAGATGAGCAGTTCTTC. This codes for CASSDLRERLRDEQFF.

This rearrangement joins TRBV11-2 to TRBJ2-3, with a weak D call TRBD1 (6 bases). Trimming stripped 1 base from V and 3 bases from J, with 8 bases between. CDR3 length: 14 amino acids. Germline V CDR1 and CDR2: SGHAT, FQNNGV. CDR3 in DNA: TGTGCCAGCAGCTTAGTCGGGACAACAGATACGCAGTATTTT. This encodes CASSLVGTTDTQYF.

This chain joins TRBV28 and TRBJ2-1; 11 positions match TRBD1. Germline loops: CDR1 MDHEN, CDR2 SYDVKM. The CDR3 covers 23 residues. Trimming took 3 bases from V and 1 from J; bases not matched to a gene: 23. The CDR3: CASSFFVGWLGDRGIWSYNEQFF. The CDR3 DNA is TGTGCCAGCAGTTTCTTTGTGGGGTGGCTAGGGGACAGGGGGATTTGGTCCTACAATGAGCAGTTCTTC.

The chain recombines TRBV6-5 with TRBJ2-3; tentative D call: TRBD1 (6 bases). There are 14 residues in the CDR3. V was trimmed by 5 bases and J by 2 bases, leaving 11 bases between them. Looked up from germline, CDR1 is MNHEY and CDR2 is SVGAGI. CDR3 region: CASSRQADTDTQYF. CDR3 DNA: TGTGCCAGCAGTAGACAGGCCGACACAGATACGCAGTATTTT.

This chain joins TRBV30 and TRBJ2-7; 9 nucleotides match TRBD2. CDR3 length: 17 residues. J was trimmed by 0 bases and V by 4 bases; bases with no gene match: 13. CDR1 and CDR2 (germline): GTSNPN, SVGIG (reference sequence). CDR3 DNA: TGTGCCTGGATCAAGGTCGGGATTAGCGGGAGCTCCTACGAGCAGTACTTC. The encoded protein is CAWIKVGISGSSYEQYF. The full variable domain, rest sourced from reference TRBV30 and TRBJ2-7, is SQTIHQWPATLVQPVGSPLSLECTVEGTSNPNLYWYRQAAGRGLQLLFYSVGIGQISSEVPQNLSASRPQDRQFILSSKKLLLSDSGFYLCAWIKVGISGSSYEQYFGPGTRLTVT.

The chain employs TRBV11-2 and TRBJ2-1; tentative D call: TRBD2 (5 bases). The ends were cut back, 1 base at V and 2 bases at J, with 9 bases in the middle. CDR3 length: 15 residues. The germline gives CDR1 SGHAT, CDR2 FQNNGV. CDR3 sequence (DNA): TGTGCCAGCAGCTTAGGACTGGAGGCCTACAATGAGCAGTTCTTC. Translation gives CASSLGLEAYNEQFF.

Only one count was recorded for this clone. The DNA of the CDR3 is TGTGCCAGCAGCCAAGACTTTTCAGGGGGCTCCGAGCAGTACTTC. Translating gives CASSQDFSGGSEQYF. The chain has TRBV3-1 (or the pseudogene TRBV3-2) and TRBJ2-7, with 8 bases fitting TRBD1. This CDR3 comprises 15 residues. J gave up 6 bases and V 0 bases, and 7 bases lay outside the gene matches. Germline CDR1 is LGHDT and CDR2 is YNNKEL (reference sequence).

This clone showed up just a few times. The genes are TRBV15 and TRBJ1-2; possibly TRBD1 for D (5 bases). Per the germline V gene, CDR1 is LNHNV and CDR2 is YYDKDF (reference sequence). Between the trimmed V and J ends, which lost 5 bases and 6 bases, there was a span of 13 bases. The CDR3 spans 13 residues. CDR3 sequence: CATSPALRDGYTF. The CDR3 nucleotides are TGTGCCACCAGCCCTGCCCTCAGGGATGGCTACACCTTC.